The T cell receptor beta chain under discussion was sequenced for a study of vaccination and CD4 T cells after COVID-19 (dated by TCRdb to between 2021 and 2024). Notes on the research overall: Every convalescent patient had a positive nasal swab PCR test for SARS-CoV-2, with mild disease in eight to ten patients and severe disease in one. Each participant got two doses of either the Pfizer-BioNTech BNT162b2 vaccine (n=8) or the Moderna mRNA-1273 vaccine (n=2). In approximately eleven COVID-19 convalescent patients and a handful of infection-naive healthy vaccine recipients, the spike-specific CD4+ TCR repertoire before mRNA vaccination was compared with the repertoire after mRNA vaccination. Post-COVID blood samples were collected from convalescent patients a median of around 96 days after diagnosis, with a range of about 30 to 180 days. Post-vaccine blood samples were collected a median of approximately 72 days after the second vaccine dose, ranging from about 13 to 241 days. Six males and four females were included in the convalescent cohort, with two Hispanic individuals, seven Caucasians, two Asians and one multiracial person represented. In control cultures, a CEFX viral epitope pool was used as positive control, an HIV-1 Nef peptide pool was used as negative control, or no peptide was added. Culture stimuli were overlapping spike peptide pools from SARS-CoV-2 and from the common cold coronaviruses HCoV-NL63, HCoV-OC43 and HCoV-229E. General findings and caveats noted by the study authors: Only a relatively small number of convalescent patients were included in the study, and early timepoints following natural infection were not analyzed. In convalescent patients, a median roughly 85% of post-vaccine SARS-CoV-2-reactive clones were detected only after vaccination, and vaccine-specific priming was suggested by this finding. In convalescent patients, nearly all vaccine-specific clones (304 of 307) were found to be mono-reactive for SARS-CoV-2 spike rather than cross-reactive with common cold coronaviruses. The median number of SARS-CoV-2-reactive clonotypes rose from under 25 after infection to a few dozen after vaccination, but the change was not significant.

With respect to this clonotype: What antigen it recognizes has not been identified. No clone much larger than this one lies a single base away; base qualities are absent.

The CDR3 runs 14 residues from the cysteine to the phenylalanine. Of the read, only the CDR3 DNA is kept; its 42 bases are in frame from base 1. For CDR1 and CDR2, the germline V gene (reference sequence) lists LNHNV and YYDKDF. Trimming takes 0 bases off V and 6 bases off J; junction bases not matched to a gene: 3. The sample's treatment or condition label is to be understood as: roughly 10-day PBMC culture with coronavirus spike peptide pools or control peptides (ViraFEST assay). The ViraFEST assay was used in the study, in which antigen-specific T cells were expanded with peptide pools and expanded clonotypes were subsequently identified by TCR sequencing. The convalescent patients' positive SARS-CoV-2 PCR tests fell between March and December 2020, which was before the Alpha, Beta and Delta variants emerged in the United States. Each well held 2.2 million or so PBMCs cultured with around 10 ug/ml peptide pools in IMDM containing approximately 5% human AB serum and 9.5 to 10 IU/ml IL-2. On days 3 and 7, half of the culture medium was replaced with fresh IL-2-containing medium. Once the cells had been in culture for 9 to 10 days, the EasySep CD4+ T cell isolation kit was used to isolate CD4+ T cells by negative selection. PBMCs were separated from whole blood using Ficoll-Paque Plus gradient centrifugation and then either used fresh or cryopreserved at -140C. In general, triplicate wells were set up for every culture condition.

Receptors were amplified or captured by PCR. DNA from cultured CD4+ T cells underwent TCR sequencing with the Oncomine TCR Beta short-read assay at the Johns Hopkins FTIC core. The QIAamp micro DNA kit was used to extract genomic DNA from the cultured CD4+ T cells. The Oncomine TCR Beta libraries from cultured CD4+ T cells were pooled using unique dual indexes and then sequenced on an Illumina iSeq 100. The paper's data handling went like this. Non-productive sequences were filtered out, and CDR3s that did not start with C, did not end with F or W, or were shorter than 7 amino acids were discarded. Antigen-specific clonotypes were identified with the MANAFEST web application by comparing peptide-stimulated wells with reference and other culture wells. For a clone to be called positive, the clone needed an FDR below 0.05, an odds ratio above 5, and a productive frequency above 0.1% in at least two of three replicate wells. Clonotypes that were significantly expanded in both SARS-CoV-2 spike wells and at least one common cold coronavirus spike condition were defined as cross-reactive. CDR3 homology was assessed with Levenshtein distances (stringdist) and unrooted phylogenetic trees (ape) in R version 3.6.1. TCRdb ran its own pipeline on the public reads, namely fastp trimming at Q25 and MiXCR clone calling, and kept in-frame beta chains. When rows share a CDR3 protein, they turn into one entry using the most common DNA and genes. TCRdb, not the original authors, processed these V and J calls. This sample is represented by approximately 12,000 distinct CDR3 sequences; about 65% of them were singletons. Jointly, the top ten make up 20% to 30% of the sample.

The TCR was taken from a human donor who had recovered from COVID-19. Sequenced material: CD4+ T cells from blood, cultured in vitro, taken before SARS-CoV-2 vaccination. The rearrangement joined TRBV15 to TRBJ2-3; 7 bases in the junction line up with TRBD2. For the CDR3, the sequence is CATSREGGWDTQYF. Here is the DNA: TGTGCCACCAGCAGAGAGGGGGGGTGGGATACGCAGTATTTT.